The 15 T cell receptor beta chains in this list originate from one sample, sequenced in a study of T-cell reconstitution after alpha-beta-depleted transplantation in children (dated by TCRdb to the mid-2010s). The protocol used for the library was PCR. TCRdb shows the sequencer as Illumina HiSeq 2500. TCR library preparation used molecular barcoding, with unique molecular identifiers applied to normalize quantification of the TCRbeta repertoire. TCRdb redid the processing of the public reads, applying fastp at Q25 and MiXCR, and retained in-frame beta chains. Merged by CDR3 protein, the rows form single entries marked with the most common genes and DNA. The sample has under 450,000 distinct CDR3 sequences on record, about 14% of them singletons. The leading ten clones occupy 4.3% of the sample. The source was PBMCs, collected from the stem cell graft. These receptors were taken from a human donor who donated a stem cell graft to a child with Fanconi anemia.

V gene TRBV7-8 combines with J gene TRBJ2-7; D possibly corresponds to TRBD2 (8 bases). Germline CDR1 reads SGHVS; CDR2 reads FQNEAQ. Trimming removed 5 bases from V and 3 bases from J, with 17 bases in between. The length of the CDR3 is 15 residues. The CDR3 here is CASSREGAVIYEQYV. The CDR3 DNA reads as TGTGCCAGCAGCCGGGAGGGGGCCGTAATCTACGAGCAGTACGTC.

This clonotype was recorded a few times. The J gene is TRBJ2-2, the V gene TRBV3-1; possible D gene TRBD1, 6 bases. V lost 0 bases and J lost 8, with 13 bases in between. CDR3 length: 15 amino acids. Germline assignment: CDR1 LGHDT and CDR2 YNNKEL (reference sequence). This chain's CDR3 is CASSQDSAGVGELFF. The CDR3 bases are TGTGCCAGCAGCCAAGATTCCGCAGGGGTAGGGGAGCTGTTTTTT.

This chain links TRBV11-2 with TRBJ2-1; TRBD2 matches at 7 bases. J was trimmed by 2 bases and V by 0 bases; bases with no gene match: 4. The CDR3 is 16 residues long. Germline V gene sequence: CDR1 SGHAT, CDR2 FQNNGV. Here the CDR3 reads CASSLDGSGAYNEQFF. Here the CDR3 DNA reads TGTGCCAGCAGCTTAGACGGGAGCGGGGCCTACAATGAGCAGTTCTTC. The variable domain in full, completed from reference TRBV11-2 and TRBJ2-1, reads EAGVAQSPRYKIIEKRQSVAFWCNPISGHATLYWYQQILGQGPKLLIQFQNNGVVDDSQLPKDRFSAERLKGVDSTLKIQPAKLEDSAVYLCASSLDGSGAYNEQFFGPGTRLTVL.

This clonotype has ten or more counts. The chain combines TRBV12-3 or TRBV12-4 with TRBJ2-7; 7 bases line up with TRBD2. The CDR3 sequence is 14 residues long. V gave up 8 bases and J gave up 6 bases; unmatched junction bases: 13. Here the CDR3 DNA reads TGTGCCAGCGGGCTCGTCCACCCGGGGGGCGAGCAGTACTTC. Amino acids: CASGLVHPGGEQYF.

The chain uses TRBV19 and TRBJ2-5; the match to TRBD2 covers 10 bases. V was clipped by 5 bases and J by 4 bases; unmatched bases: 7. Germline V lookup: CDR1 LNHDA, CDR2 SQIVND (reference sequence). This CDR3 region has 15 residues. CDR3 in DNA: TGTGCCAGTAGTCCATCGTCTAGCGGGGGAGAGACCCAGTACTTC. Protein sequence: CASSPSSSGGETQYF.

In this sample, this clonotype turned up many times. The CDR3 DNA reads TGTGCCAGCAGTTCCTCGACAGGCCCGTCCTATGGCTACACCTTC. This codes for CASSSSTGPSYGYTF. The V call is TRBV12-3 or TRBV12-4, the J call TRBJ1-2; tentatively, D is TRBD1 (6 bases). V was cut by 4 bases and J by 4 bases, with 16 bases left in between. The CDR3 spans 15 residues.

The chain uses TRBV5-1 and TRBJ2-2; possibly TRBD1 or TRBD2 for D (5 bases each). V lost 4 bases and J 6 bases, leaving 19 bases between the germline ends. This CDR3 has 16 amino acids. Germline CDR1 reads SGHRS; CDR2 reads YFSETQ. Here the CDR3 DNA reads TGCGCCAGCAGCCCCCAAGGTTGGGGGAATCCCGGGGAGCTGTTTTTT. It encodes CASSPQGWGNPGELFF. Complete variable domain (other parts from reference TRBV5-1 and TRBJ2-2): KAGVTQTPRYLIKTRGQQVTLSCSPISGHRSVSWYQQTPGQGLQFLFEYFSETQRNKGNFPGRFSGRQFSNSRSEMNVSTLELGDSALYLCASSPQGWGNPGELFFGEGSRLTVL.

This clonotype was counted ten times or more. The chain carries TRBV7-9 and TRBJ1-1; D not certain. Germline CDR1 SEHNR, CDR2 FQNEAQ (reference sequence). V dropped 3 bases and J dropped 4 bases, with 12 bases sitting between them. The CDR3 is made up of 14 amino acids. Here the CDR3 DNA reads TGTGCCAGCAGCTTCTTCGGGCTGAGCACTGAAGCTTTCTTT. This gives the protein CASSFFGLSTEAFF.

This clonotype was recorded many times. The chain carries TRBV15 and TRBJ2-7; tentatively, D is TRBD2 (6 bases). This CDR3 has 14 amino acids. Trimming removed 0 bases at V and 1 base at J, with 7 bases between. CDR1 is LNHNV and CDR2 is YYDKDF in the germline V gene (reference sequence). CDR3: CATSRDRESYEQYF. Written as DNA, the CDR3 is TGTGCCACCAGCAGAGATCGGGAGTCCTACGAGCAGTACTTC.

In its sample, this clonotype was seen once. V usage is TRBV6-5 and J usage is TRBJ2-2; 9 bases fit TRBD1. CDR1 and CDR2 (germline): MNHEY, SVGAGI. Losses at the gene ends were 6 bases for V and 2 bases for J; bases not matched to a gene: 4. The CDR3 covers 15 residues. CDR3 loop: CASRQQGANTGELFF. The CDR3 DNA reads as TGTGCCAGCAGACAACAGGGGGCTAACACCGGGGAGCTGTTTTTT.

Ten or more counts support this clonotype. The genes are TRBV20-1 and TRBJ1-2; D gene uncertain. Germline V CDR1 and CDR2: DFQATT, SNEGSKA (reference sequence). The CDR3 totals 12 residues. The germline V and J ends were trimmed by 0 bases and 4 bases, with 6 bases remaining between them. The CDR3: CSARDNSYGYTF. The CDR3 nucleotides read TGCAGTGCTAGAGATAATAGCTATGGCTACACCTTC.

CDR3 residues: CASSRRQFANTIYF. The CDR3 coding sequence is TGTGCCAGCAGTAGAAGACAGTTCGCAAACACCATATATTTT. The chain carries TRBV6-1 and TRBJ1-3, with TRBD1 as a possible D gene (5 bases). This CDR3 contains 14 residues. V shed 5 bases and J shed 6 bases, with 14 bases lying between them. From germline, CDR1 is MNHNS and CDR2 SASEGT.

This clonotype came up a few times. The V and J genes are TRBV3-1 and TRBJ1-2; no definite D call. CDR3 length: 12 amino acids. The germline V gene encodes CDR1 LGHDT and CDR2 YNNKEL (reference sequence). Between the trimmed V and J ends, which lost 6 bases and 2 bases, there was a span of 7 bases. CDR3 region: CASSRINYGYTF. CDR3 sequence (DNA): TGTGCCAGCAGTAGGATCAACTATGGCTACACCTTC.

This clonotype has a handful of counts. The chain couples TRBV18 to TRBJ1-1, with a weak D call TRBD1 (5 bases). The CDR3 runs to 14 residues. CDR1 KGHSH and CDR2 LQKENI come from the germline V gene. V lost 1 base and J 7 bases, leaving 13 bases between the germline ends. Written as DNA, the CDR3 is TGTGCCAGCTCACCACGGGGGGGAATCAGTGAAGCTTTCTTT. Residues: CASSPRGGISEAFF.

The J gene is TRBJ2-1, the V gene TRBV14, with 10 bases that match TRBD1. CDR3 size: 17 residues. CDR1 SGHDN and CDR2 FVKESK come from the germline V gene. V was pared by 5 bases and J by 7 bases, with 14 bases of the junction left unmatched. The CDR3 loop is CASSSGVNRQGANEQFF. The DNA of the CDR3 is TGTGCCAGCAGCTCCGGGGTCAATAGACAGGGGGCGAATGAGCAGTTCTTC.